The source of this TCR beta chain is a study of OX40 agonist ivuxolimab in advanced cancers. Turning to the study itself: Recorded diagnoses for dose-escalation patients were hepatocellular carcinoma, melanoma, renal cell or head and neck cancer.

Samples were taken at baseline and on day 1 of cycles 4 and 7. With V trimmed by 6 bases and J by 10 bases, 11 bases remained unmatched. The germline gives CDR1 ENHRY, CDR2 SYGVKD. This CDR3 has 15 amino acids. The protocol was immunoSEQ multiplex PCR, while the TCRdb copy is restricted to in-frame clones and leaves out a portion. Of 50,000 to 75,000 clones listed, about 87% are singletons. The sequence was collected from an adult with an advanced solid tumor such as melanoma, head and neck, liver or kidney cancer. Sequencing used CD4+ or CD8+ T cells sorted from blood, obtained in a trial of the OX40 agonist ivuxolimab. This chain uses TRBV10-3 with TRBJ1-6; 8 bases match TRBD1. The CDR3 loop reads CAISDQQGVRSPLHF. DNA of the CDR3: TGTGCCATCAGCGATCAACAGGGGGTAAGATCACCCCTCCACTTT.